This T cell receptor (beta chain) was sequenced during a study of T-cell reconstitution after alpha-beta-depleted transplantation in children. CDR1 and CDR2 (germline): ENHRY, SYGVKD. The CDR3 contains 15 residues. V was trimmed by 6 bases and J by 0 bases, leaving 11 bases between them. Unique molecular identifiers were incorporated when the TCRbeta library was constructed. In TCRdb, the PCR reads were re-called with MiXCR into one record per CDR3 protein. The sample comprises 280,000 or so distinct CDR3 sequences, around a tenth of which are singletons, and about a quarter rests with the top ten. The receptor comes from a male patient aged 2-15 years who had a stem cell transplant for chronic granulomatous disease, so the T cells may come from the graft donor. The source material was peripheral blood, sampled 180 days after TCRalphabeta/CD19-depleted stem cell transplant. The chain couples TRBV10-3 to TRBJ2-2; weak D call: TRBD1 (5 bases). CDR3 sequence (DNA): TGTGCCATCAGCCCAGGGAATACGAACACCGGGGAGCTGTTTTTT. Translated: CAISPGNTNTGELFF.